This T cell receptor (beta chain) was sequenced for a study of blood T cell repertoires in COVID-19. Some clones are missing from TCRdb's copy, which holds only in-frame ones; the method was immunoSEQ multiplex PCR. The table has 260,000 or so clones, 87% seen once. Those who participated ranged in age from about 18 to 89 years and resided in 20 to 30 US areas. The study assigned cohorts using participant-reported clinical history. The sample comprised PBMCs or T cells enriched from blood (not recorded which). The TCR was taken from a woman aged 25 to 39 with acute COVID-19.

CDR3 region: CATSRDLAGFRELFF. In DNA, the CDR3 is TGTGCCACCAGCAGAGATCTAGCGGGCTTCCGGGAGCTGTTTTTT. The chain employs TRBV15 and TRBJ2-2; TRBD2 matches 8 bases. The trim removed 0 bases at V and 9 bases at J, leaving 6 bases unmatched. Germline assignment: CDR1 LNHNV and CDR2 YYDKDF (reference sequence). This CDR3 is 15 amino acids long.